The following is a T cell receptor (beta chain) sequence with its context. This sample was taken from a study of blood T cell repertoires in COVID-19. About the study: Samples representing acute and convalescent COVID-19 were sourced from the United States, Italy and Spain.

Original data processing: Amplification from reference gene primers served as the basis for estimated nucleated cell counts. Sequencing used immunoSEQ multiplex PCR; TCRdb keeps in-frame clones, though not all of them. V, J and clone size were drawn from that table, and D and trimming were deduced from the DNA. Of tens of thousands of clones listed, 80% to 90% are singletons. Germline V gives CDR1 KGHSH, CDR2 LQKENI. The V and J ends lost 0 bases and 0 bases respectively, with 8 bases between them. CDR3 length: 15 residues. The V and J genes are TRBV18 and TRBJ1-1; D unclear. Sequenced material: peripheral blood. This clonotype originated in an older man with acute or convalescent COVID-19. The CDR3 here is CASSPPIQLNTEAFF. The CDR3 nucleotides are TGTGCCAGCTCACCACCGATTCAGTTGAACACTGAAGCTTTCTTT. Full variable domain (outside the CDR3, taken from reference TRBV18 and TRBJ1-1): NAGVMQNPRHLVRRRGQEARLRCSPMKGHSHVYWYRQLPEEGLKFMVYLQKENIIDESGMPKERFSAEFPKEGPSILRIQQVVRGDSAAYFCASSPPIQLNTEAFFGQGTRLTVV.